This TCR beta chain was recovered during a study of Ad26.COV2.S vaccination and SARS-CoV-2 variants. Method: immunoSEQ multiplex PCR; TCRdb's copy keeps in-frame clones and lacks some. The sample records hundreds of thousands of clones, 80% to 90% being singletons. Germline loops: CDR1 KGHSH, CDR2 LQKENI. This CDR3 region has 14 residues. V shed 6 bases and J shed 2 bases, with 14 bases lying between them. Treatment described: roughly 18 received Ad26.COV2.S at low or high dose, single or two shots; roughly 5 received placebo; per-sample allocation not given. The investigators took samples on day 63 after the first vaccine or placebo injection.

Source: peripheral blood, taken in a trial of Ad26.COV2.S vaccine versus placebo. This clonotype originated in a person between 18 and 65 years old who received the Ad26.COV2.S COVID-19 vaccine or a placebo. The chain combines TRBV18 with TRBJ2-7; D ambiguous. The CDR3 loop is CASSPRDGAYEQYF. The DNA of the CDR3 is TGTGCCAGCTCCCCCAGAGACGGAGCCTACGAGCAGTACTTC.